The entry below describes one TCR beta chain. Its antigen is not identified. Some clones are missing from TCRdb's copy, which holds only in-frame ones; the method was immunoSEQ multiplex PCR. Of about 120,000 clones in the sample, 65% to 85% are singletons; the top ten hold approximately 10%. The germline CDR1 and CDR2 sequences are SEHNR and FQNEAQ (reference sequence). This CDR3 contains 13 residues. Trimming stripped 5 bases from V and 5 bases from J, with 11 bases between. The sample belongs to a study of T cell responses to AZD1222 COVID-19 vaccine. Study outcomes and limitations: Reportedly, nearly half the spike-specific TCRs target unmutated variant regions. When two AZD1222 doses had been given, Spike-specific TCR breadth and depth rose.

The V and J genes are TRBV7-9 and TRBJ2-3; D unclear. This receptor was identified in an adult in good health. The specimen was peripheral blood, collected on day 0 of AZD1222 vaccination. CDR3 in DNA: TGTGCCAGCAGCCGAAACGAAGGAGATACGCAGTATTTT. Protein sequence: CASSRNEGDTQYF.